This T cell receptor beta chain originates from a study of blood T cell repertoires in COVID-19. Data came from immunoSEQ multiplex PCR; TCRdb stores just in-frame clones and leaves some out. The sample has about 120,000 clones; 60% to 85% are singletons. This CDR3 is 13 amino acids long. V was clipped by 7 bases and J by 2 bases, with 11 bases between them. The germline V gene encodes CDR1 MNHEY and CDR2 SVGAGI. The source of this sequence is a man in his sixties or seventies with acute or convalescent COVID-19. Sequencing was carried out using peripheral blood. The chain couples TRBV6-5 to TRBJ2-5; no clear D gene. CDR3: CASTRSIQETQYF. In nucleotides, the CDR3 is TGTGCCAGCACCCGGAGCATTCAAGAGACCCAGTACTTC.